This T cell receptor (beta chain) came from a study of blood T cells in healthy people across ages. With 4 bases removed from V and 2 bases from J, the gap between germline ends came to 12 bases. CDR3 size: 14 residues. Germline CDR1 reads DFQATT; CDR2 reads SNEGSKA (reference sequence). There are a few counts of this clonotype. Its specificity is not known. Every participating donor contributed about 10 milliliters of peripheral blood through a draw. RNA extraction gave at least 5.5 micrograms of total RNA per sample. Through a sample-barcoded 5' primer and a J-beta primer mix, a second PCR was run for roughly 7 to 11 cycles. Each sample provided no less than 2.5 million CDR3-containing paired-end reads. TCRdb re-derived calls from the 5' RACE reads in MiXCR, one entry per CDR3 protein. The sample shows more than 1.4 million distinct CDR3 sequences, roughly 40% of them seen only once. The study, taken as a whole, reports: Diversity was higher, and naive CD4+ cells more numerous, in long-lived donors than in aged donors.

Sequencing was done on a sample of blood. The receptor comes from a woman aged 18-35 years in good health. The V call is TRBV20-1, the J call TRBJ2-1; maybe TRBD2 (5 bases). The CDR3 DNA follows: TGCAGTGCTACGGCGGGCGTAACCTACAATGAGCAGTTCTTC. It specifies CSATAGVTYNEQFF.